The present entry profiles one TCR beta chain with its context. The antigen remains undetermined. Authors' processing steps: Junction-only sequences without quality scores came from ImmunoSEQ, so filtering differed. Clones were sequenced by immunoSEQ multiplex PCR, and TCRdb holds only the in-frame ones, with some missing. The V and J calls and clone size are taken from that table; D and trimming were inferred from the DNA. The sample lists roughly 2,500,000 clones; more than 85% were seen once. The CDR3 extends over 13 amino acids. The V gene lost 6 bases and the J gene lost 8 bases, with 14 bases spanning the gap. Germline V gene lookup returns CDR1 MDHEN and CDR2 SYDVKM. The data were obtained in a study of shared clonotypes between healthy human individuals. Study findings and constraints: Clonotypes that were shared across a handful of donors made up approximately 5% of naive CD4 clonotypes. Richness estimates generally favored naive over memory subsets.

CD45RA-negative memory and CD45RA+ naive subsets were split from the CD4+ cells. This sequence joins TRBV28 and TRBJ2-1; no reliable D call. The receptor comes from a man aged 18 to 30 in good health. Some clones in this sample may be carry-over from other donors' samples. The specimen sequenced was naive CD4+ T cells from PBMCs. Documented subset: CD45RA+ positively selected. For the CDR3, the DNA is TGTGCCAGCAGGTCCCGGGCCTGGGATGAGCAGTTCTTC. This codes for CASRSRAWDEQFF.